One and the same sample provided the 21 T cell receptor beta chains below, sequenced in a study of OX40 agonist ivuxolimab in advanced cancers. Profiling relied on immunoSEQ multiplex PCR, and the TCRdb table lists in-frame clones only, not all of them. This table holds 45,000 to 50,000 clones, more than 75% found once. This sample comprised CD4+ or CD8+ T cells sorted from blood, obtained in a trial of the OX40 agonist ivuxolimab. Source of these receptors: an adult with an advanced solid tumor such as melanoma, head and neck, liver or kidney cancer.

The J gene is TRBJ2-2, the V gene TRBV6-5; D is unclear. Per germline, CDR1 MNHEY and CDR2 SVGAGI. CDR3 length: 10 residues. The V gene lost 8 bases and the J gene lost 10 bases, with 8 bases spanning the gap. CDR3 DNA: TGTGCCAGCGGTAGAGAGGAGCTGTTTTTT. It translates to CASGREELFF.

This clone was picked up a small number of times. J is TRBJ2-2 and V is TRBV7-8; D is uncertain. Germline CDR1 SGHVS, CDR2 FQNEAQ. The CDR3 sequence is 15 residues long. Trimming stripped 1 base from V and 7 bases from J, with 13 bases between. The chain's CDR3 is CASSLGVGGIGELFF. CDR3 nucleotide sequence: TGTGCCAGCAGCTTAGGTGTCGGTGGTATCGGGGAGCTGTTTTTT.

This rearrangement joins TRBV14 to TRBJ2-3, with 8 bases matching TRBD2. The CDR3 covers 19 residues. J was trimmed by 0 bases and V by 5 bases; bases with no gene match: 16. CDR1 is SGHDN and CDR2 is FVKESK in the germline V gene. This CDR3 reads CASSAVRGGKPLSTDTQYF. The CDR3 coding sequence is TGTGCCAGCAGCGCGGTTCGGGGGGGCAAGCCGCTAAGCACAGATACGCAGTATTTT.

The gene calls are TRBV30 and TRBJ1-6; tentatively, D is TRBD1 (6 bases). V lost 3 bases and J lost 13, with 13 bases in between. The CDR3 extends over 12 amino acids. Germline lookup yields CDR1 GTSNPN and CDR2 SVGIG (reference sequence). CDR3 sequence (DNA): TGTGCCTGGAGCACAGGGCTTGGGCCCCTCCACTTT. Translating gives CAWSTGLGPLHF.

The chain joins TRBV9 to TRBJ2-5; maybe TRBD2 (6 bases). Germline CDR1 reads SGDLS; CDR2 reads YYNGEE. Between the trimmed V and J ends, which lost 3 bases and 5 bases, there was a span of 8 bases. The length of the CDR3 is 12 residues. The CDR3 here is CASSGGGETQYF. In DNA, the CDR3 is TGTGCCAGCAGCGGCGGAGGGGAGACCCAGTACTTC.

This rearrangement joins TRBV9 to TRBJ2-3; TRBD1 or TRBD2 may be the D gene (6 bases each). CDR3 length equals 16 residues. V shed 7 bases and J shed 1 base, with 19 bases lying between them. Germline V lookup: CDR1 SGDLS, CDR2 YYNGEE. CDR3 sequence: CASSRGGGPGTDTQYF. Here the CDR3 DNA reads TGTGCCAGCTCTAGGGGTGGGGGGCCCGGCACAGATACGCAGTATTTT.

The chain couples TRBV5-6 to TRBJ2-7; D uncertain. The ends were cut back, 4 bases at V and 1 base at J, with 24 bases in the middle. CDR3 length equals 18 residues. The V gene's germline CDR1 is SGHDT and CDR2 YYEEEE. The CDR3 protein is CASSPMVGQDGPSYEQYF. CDR3 nucleotides: TGTGCCAGCAGCCCGATGGTAGGCCAAGACGGCCCGTCCTACGAGCAGTACTTC. Looking up the rest from reference TRBV5-6 and TRBJ2-7 gives the full variable domain: DAGVTQSPTHLIKTRGQQVTLRCSPKSGHDTVSWYQQALGQGPQFIFQYYEEEERQRGNFPDRFSGHQFPNYSSELNVNALLLGDSALYLCASSPMVGQDGPSYEQYFGPGTRLTVT.

The J gene is TRBJ1-1, the V gene TRBV19; no definite D call. The CDR3 sequence is 13 residues long. Germline CDR1 LNHDA, CDR2 SQIVND (reference sequence). Deletions cut 10 bases from V and 4 bases from J, with 16 bases between. The CDR3 loop is CATTPGESTEAFF. The CDR3 nucleotides read TGTGCCACTACCCCCGGGGAGAGCACTGAAGCTTTCTTT.

The V gene is TRBV27, the J gene TRBJ1-5; 10 nucleotides line up with TRBD1. Per germline, CDR1 MNHEY and CDR2 SMNVEV (reference sequence). This CDR3 is built from 15 residues. Trimming at V came to 8 bases and at J to 4 bases, leaving 8 bases not matched to a gene. CDR3 DNA: TGTGCCAGCGGTCAGGGACAGGGGTTAAATCAGCCCCAGCATTTT. This sequence encodes CASGQGQGLNQPQHF.

The chain links TRBV28 to TRBJ2-7, with TRBD1 matching 9 bases. This CDR3 has 15 amino acids. With 6 bases clipped from V and 2 bases from J, the junction kept 8 bases outside the gene matches. CDR1 and CDR2 (germline): MDHEN, SYDVKM. CDR3 in DNA: TGTGCCAGCAGCTCGGGACAGGGTTTCACCTACGAGCAGTACTTC. It is translated as CASSSGQGFTYEQYF.

The V call is TRBV21-1, the J call TRBJ2-3; TRBD1 is the table's D call and was not checked against the DNA. TRBV21-1 is a pseudogene locus. The CDR3 totals 16 residues. CDR3 loop: CASGEPGTETSDTQYF. The CDR3 nucleotides read TGTGCCAGCGGAGAACCCGGGACAGAGACTTCAGATACGCAGTATTTT.

The rearrangement links TRBV5-1 to TRBJ1-1; no clear D gene. Trimming pared 0 bases from V and 6 bases from J, leaving 9 bases between. The CDR3 consists of 13 residues. Per germline, CDR1 SGHRS and CDR2 YFSETQ. The CDR3 DNA sequence: TGCGCCAGCAGCTTGGGCGGCGACCCTGAAGCTTTCTTT. This sequence encodes CASSLGGDPEAFF.

The chain employs TRBV5-4 and TRBJ2-7; TRBD1 agrees at 7 bases. Germline V gives CDR1 SGHNT, CDR2 YYREEE (reference sequence). The ends lost 4 bases at V and 2 bases at J; junction bases unmatched: 9. The CDR3 has 15 residues. Here the CDR3 reads CASSMGRGWTYEQYF. The CDR3, as DNA: TGTGCCAGCAGCATGGGCAGGGGGTGGACCTACGAGCAGTACTTC. Based on the CDR3 plus reference TRBV5-4 and TRBJ2-7, the full variable domain is ETGVTQSPTHLIKTRGQQVTLRCSSQSGHNTVSWYQQALGQGPQFIFQYYREEENGRGNFPPRFSGLQFPNYSSELNVNALELDDSALYLCASSMGRGWTYEQYFGPGTRLTVT.

V usage is TRBV27 and J usage is TRBJ2-2, with TRBD2 matching 10 bases. The junction had 7 bases not matched to a gene; V was cut back by 10 bases and J by 2 bases. Germline V gene lookup returns CDR1 MNHEY and CDR2 SMNVEV (reference sequence). The CDR3 totals 15 residues. CDR3 sequence (DNA): TGTGCCACCTCACTAGCGGGATTTAACACCGGGGAGCTGTTTTTT. It translates to CATSLAGFNTGELFF.

The chain recombines TRBV4-1 with TRBJ2-1, with 8 bases lining up with TRBD2. CDR3 length: 13 amino acids. The V segment lost 4 bases and the J segment 9 bases; nucleotides outside the gene matches: 5. The germline gives CDR1 MGHRA, CDR2 YSYEKL. The chain's CDR3 is CASSLGLVGEQFF. The CDR3 DNA reads as TGCGCCAGCAGCCTGGGACTAGTTGGTGAGCAGTTCTTC.

The V and J genes are TRBV11-2 and TRBJ2-7; possible D gene TRBD2, 5 bases. Germline V gene data show CDR1 as SGHAT and CDR2 as FQNNGV. Deletions cut 5 bases from V and 4 bases from J, with 21 bases between. This CDR3 is built from 16 residues. The CDR3 loop reads CASSPLDYLGVYEQYF. In DNA, the CDR3 is TGTGCCAGCAGCCCTCTAGACTACCTCGGGGTATACGAGCAGTACTTC.

The J gene is TRBJ1-1, the V gene TRBV7-2; D unclear. V was cut by 3 bases and J by 3 bases, with 2 bases left in between. The CDR3 has 11 residues. Germline values: CDR1 SGHTA, CDR2 FQGNSA. The CDR3 coding sequence is TGTGCCAGCAGCTTTGACACTGAAGCTTTCTTT. Protein product: CASSFDTEAFF.

The chain joins TRBV7-9 to TRBJ1-2; D gene unclear. V was trimmed by 3 bases and J by 2 bases, leaving 10 bases between them. Germline CDR1 SEHNR, CDR2 FQNEAQ (reference sequence). CDR3 length: 14 amino acids. CDR3 in amino acids: CASSFSTGNYGYTF. The CDR3 coding sequence is TGTGCCAGCAGCTTCAGCACGGGGAACTATGGCTACACCTTC.

This clone showed up just a few times. The chain employs TRBV14 and TRBJ2-3, with TRBD2 matching 9 bases. The CDR3 is made up of 16 amino acids. With 1 base clipped from V and 2 bases from J, the junction kept 4 bases outside the gene matches. Germline V gene lookup returns CDR1 SGHDN and CDR2 FVKESK. The CDR3 region is CASSQAASGDTDTQYF. CDR3 sequence (DNA): TGTGCCAGCAGCCAAGCGGCTAGCGGGGACACAGATACGCAGTATTTT.

The CDR3 spells CASSSGASSHEQFF. DNA of the CDR3: TGTGCCAGCAGCTCAGGGGCTAGTAGCCATGAGCAGTTCTTC. The chain carries TRBV9 and TRBJ2-1; tentatively, D is TRBD1 (6 bases). The CDR3 is 14 residues long. The V end was cut by 4 bases, the J end by 8 bases, with 16 bases between. Germline V lookup: CDR1 SGDLS, CDR2 YYNGEE.

J is TRBJ2-1 and V is TRBV9, with TRBD1 as a possible D gene (5 bases). CDR1 and CDR2 from the germline V gene are SGDLS and YYNGEE. This CDR3 contains 16 residues. The germline V and J ends were trimmed by 2 bases and 0 bases, with 12 bases remaining between them. CDR3 DNA: TGTGCCAGCAGCGTCTCTAGGGGAAGCTCCTACAATGAGCAGTTCTTC. Translating it yields CASSVSRGSSYNEQFF. The entire variable domain, with the rest obtained from reference TRBV9 and TRBJ2-1, is as follows: DSGVTQTPKHLITATGQRVTLRCSPRSGDLSVYWYQQSLDQGLQFLIQYYNGEERAKGNILERFSAQQFPDLHSELNLSSLELGDSALYFCASSVSRGSSYNEQFFGPGTRLTVL.